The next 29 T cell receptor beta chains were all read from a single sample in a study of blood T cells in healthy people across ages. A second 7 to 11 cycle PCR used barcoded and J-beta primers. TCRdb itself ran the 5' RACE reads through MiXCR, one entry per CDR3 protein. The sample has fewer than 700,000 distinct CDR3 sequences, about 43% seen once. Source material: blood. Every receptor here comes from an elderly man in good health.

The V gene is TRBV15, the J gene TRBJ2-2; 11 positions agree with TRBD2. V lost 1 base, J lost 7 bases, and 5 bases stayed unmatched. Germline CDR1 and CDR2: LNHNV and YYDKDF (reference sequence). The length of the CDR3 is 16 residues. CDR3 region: CATSRGSGRAGGELFF. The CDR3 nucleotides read TGTGCCACCAGCAGAGGTAGCGGGAGGGCCGGCGGGGAGCTGTTTTTT.

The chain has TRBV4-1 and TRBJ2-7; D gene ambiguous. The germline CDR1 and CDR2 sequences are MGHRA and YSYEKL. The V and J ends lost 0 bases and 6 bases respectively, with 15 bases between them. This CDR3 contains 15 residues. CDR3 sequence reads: CASSQDQPSICEQYF. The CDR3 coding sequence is TGCGCCAGCAGCCAAGATCAGCCGTCGATTTGCGAGCAGTACTTC.

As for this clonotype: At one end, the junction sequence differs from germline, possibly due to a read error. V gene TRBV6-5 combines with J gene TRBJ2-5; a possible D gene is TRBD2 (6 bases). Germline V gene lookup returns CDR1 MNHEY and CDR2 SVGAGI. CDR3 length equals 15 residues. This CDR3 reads CACSITKPGAREQYF. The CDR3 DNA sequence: TGTGCCTGCAGTATCACTAAGCCAGGAGCTCGGGAGCAGTACTTC.

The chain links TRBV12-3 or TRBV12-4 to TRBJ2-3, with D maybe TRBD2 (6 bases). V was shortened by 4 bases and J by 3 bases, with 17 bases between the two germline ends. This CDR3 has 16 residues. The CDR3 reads CASSYQLAGSTDTQYF. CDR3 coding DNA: TGTGCCAGCAGTTACCAACTAGCAGGAAGTACAGATACGCAGTATTTT.

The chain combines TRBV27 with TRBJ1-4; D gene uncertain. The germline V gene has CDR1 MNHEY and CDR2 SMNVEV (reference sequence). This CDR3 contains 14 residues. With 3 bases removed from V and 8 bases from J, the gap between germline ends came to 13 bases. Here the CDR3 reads CASSFGAPIEKLFF. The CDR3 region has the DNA TGTGCCAGCAGTTTCGGCGCGCCTATCGAAAAACTGTTTTTT.

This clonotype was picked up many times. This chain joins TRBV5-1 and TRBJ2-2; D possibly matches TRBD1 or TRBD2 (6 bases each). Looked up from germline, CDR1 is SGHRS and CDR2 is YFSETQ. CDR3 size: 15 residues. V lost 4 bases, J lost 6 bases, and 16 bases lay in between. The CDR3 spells CASSRRGDTAGELFF. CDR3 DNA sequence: TGCGCCAGCAGCAGAAGGGGGGATACTGCCGGGGAGCTGTTTTTT.

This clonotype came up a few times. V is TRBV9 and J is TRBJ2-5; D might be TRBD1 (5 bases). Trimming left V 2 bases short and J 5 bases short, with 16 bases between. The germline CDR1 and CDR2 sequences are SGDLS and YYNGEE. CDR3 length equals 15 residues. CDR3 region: CASSVGPQGSETQYF. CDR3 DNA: TGTGCCAGCAGCGTCGGGCCTCAGGGTTCGGAGACCCAGTACTTC.

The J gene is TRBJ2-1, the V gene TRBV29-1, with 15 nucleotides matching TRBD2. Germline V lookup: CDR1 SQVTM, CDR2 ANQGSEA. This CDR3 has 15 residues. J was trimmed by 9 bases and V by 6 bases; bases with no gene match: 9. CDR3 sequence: CSVGLAGGGEGEQFF. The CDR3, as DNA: TGCAGCGTGGGACTAGCGGGAGGAGGAGAGGGTGAGCAGTTCTTC.

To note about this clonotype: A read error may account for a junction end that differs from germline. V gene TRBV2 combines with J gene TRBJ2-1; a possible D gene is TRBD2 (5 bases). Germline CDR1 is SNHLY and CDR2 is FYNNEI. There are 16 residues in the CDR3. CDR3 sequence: CACSVERRRSYNEQFF. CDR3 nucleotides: TGTGCCTGCAGCGTAGAGCGGCGACGCTCCTACAATGAGCAGTTCTTC.

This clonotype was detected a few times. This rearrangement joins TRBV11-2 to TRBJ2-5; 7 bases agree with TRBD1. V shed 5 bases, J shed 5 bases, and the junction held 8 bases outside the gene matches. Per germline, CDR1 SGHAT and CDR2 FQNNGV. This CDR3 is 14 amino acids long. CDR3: CASSRQTGLETQYF. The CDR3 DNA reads TGTGCCAGCAGCCGTCAGACAGGGTTGGAGACCCAGTACTTC.

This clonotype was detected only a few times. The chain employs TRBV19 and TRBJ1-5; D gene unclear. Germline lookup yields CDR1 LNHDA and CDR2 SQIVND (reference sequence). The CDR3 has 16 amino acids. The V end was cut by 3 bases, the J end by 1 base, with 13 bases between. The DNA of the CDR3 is TGTGCCAGTAGTATCATCTCATCAAGAAGCAATCAGCCCCAGCATTTT. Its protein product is CASSIISSRSNQPQHF.

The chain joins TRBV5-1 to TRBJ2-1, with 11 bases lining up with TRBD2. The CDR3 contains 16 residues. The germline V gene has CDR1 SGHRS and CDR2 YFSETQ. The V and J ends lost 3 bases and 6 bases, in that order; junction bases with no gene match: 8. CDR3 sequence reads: CASSSLMGLAVNEQFF. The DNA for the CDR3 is TGCGCCAGCAGCTCACTTATGGGACTAGCGGTCAATGAGCAGTTCTTC.

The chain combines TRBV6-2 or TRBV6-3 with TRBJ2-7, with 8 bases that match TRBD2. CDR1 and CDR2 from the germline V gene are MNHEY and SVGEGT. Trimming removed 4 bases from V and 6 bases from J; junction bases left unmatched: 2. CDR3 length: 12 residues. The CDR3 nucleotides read TGTGCCAGCAGTTTCGCGGGGGGCGAGCAGTACTTC. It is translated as CASSFAGGEQYF.

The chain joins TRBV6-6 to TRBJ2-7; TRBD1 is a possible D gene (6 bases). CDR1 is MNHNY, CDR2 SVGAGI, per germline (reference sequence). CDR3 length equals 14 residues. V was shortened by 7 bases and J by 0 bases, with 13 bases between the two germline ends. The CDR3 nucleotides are TGTGCCAGCACCCCAAGACAGGTCTCCTACGAGCAGTACTTC. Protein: CASTPRQVSYEQYF.

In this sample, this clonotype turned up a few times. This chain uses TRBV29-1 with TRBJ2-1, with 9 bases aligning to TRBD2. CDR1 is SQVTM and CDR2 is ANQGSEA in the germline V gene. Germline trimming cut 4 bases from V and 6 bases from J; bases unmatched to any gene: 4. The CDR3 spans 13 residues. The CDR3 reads CSVGLAGTNEQFF. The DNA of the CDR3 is TGCAGCGTTGGGCTAGCGGGAACCAATGAGCAGTTCTTC.

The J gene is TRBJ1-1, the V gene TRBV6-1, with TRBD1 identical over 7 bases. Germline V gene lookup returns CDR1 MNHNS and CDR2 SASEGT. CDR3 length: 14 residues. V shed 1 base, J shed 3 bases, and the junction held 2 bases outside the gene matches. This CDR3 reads CASSEDRGYTEAFF. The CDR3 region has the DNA TGTGCCAGCAGTGAAGACAGGGGTTACACTGAAGCTTTCTTT.

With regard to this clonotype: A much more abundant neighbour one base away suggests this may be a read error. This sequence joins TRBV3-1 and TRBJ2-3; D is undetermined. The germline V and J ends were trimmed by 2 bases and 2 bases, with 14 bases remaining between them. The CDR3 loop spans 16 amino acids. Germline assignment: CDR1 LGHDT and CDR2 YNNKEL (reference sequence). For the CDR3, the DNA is TGTGCCAGCAGCCAAAGGACGGAGTCGTACACAGATACGCAGTATTTT. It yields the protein CASSQRTESYTDTQYF.

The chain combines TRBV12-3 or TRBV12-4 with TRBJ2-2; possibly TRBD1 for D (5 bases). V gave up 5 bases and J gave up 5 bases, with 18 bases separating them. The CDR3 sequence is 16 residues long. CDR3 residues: CASSSRANPGTGELFF. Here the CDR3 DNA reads TGTGCCAGCAGTAGCAGGGCCAACCCCGGGACCGGGGAGCTGTTTTTT.

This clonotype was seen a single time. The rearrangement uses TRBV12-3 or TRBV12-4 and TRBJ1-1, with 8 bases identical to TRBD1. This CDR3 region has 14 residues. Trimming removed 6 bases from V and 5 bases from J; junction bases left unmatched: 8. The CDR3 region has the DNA TGTGCCAGCAGCGATACAGGGGGATGGACTGAAGCTTTCTTT. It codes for CASSDTGGWTEAFF.

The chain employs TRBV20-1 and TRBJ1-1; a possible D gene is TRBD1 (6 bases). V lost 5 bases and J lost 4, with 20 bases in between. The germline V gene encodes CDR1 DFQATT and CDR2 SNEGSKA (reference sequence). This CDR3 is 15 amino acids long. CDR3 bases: TGCAGTGCTTTCGACGCAGGGGCAACAATCACTGAAGCTTTCTTT. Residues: CSAFDAGATITEAFF.

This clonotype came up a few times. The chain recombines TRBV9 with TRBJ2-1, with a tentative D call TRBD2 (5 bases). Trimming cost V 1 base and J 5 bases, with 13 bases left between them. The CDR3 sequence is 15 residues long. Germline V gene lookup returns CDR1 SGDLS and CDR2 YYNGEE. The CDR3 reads CASSVTGVRNNEQFF. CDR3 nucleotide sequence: TGTGCCAGCAGCGTAACCGGGGTCCGTAACAATGAGCAGTTCTTC.

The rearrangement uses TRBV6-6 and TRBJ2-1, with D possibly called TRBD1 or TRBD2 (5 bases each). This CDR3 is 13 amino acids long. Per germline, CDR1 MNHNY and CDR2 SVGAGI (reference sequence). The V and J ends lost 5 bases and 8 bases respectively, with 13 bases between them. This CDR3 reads CASSDIVGHEQFF. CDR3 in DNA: TGTGCCAGCAGTGACATAGTGGGACATGAGCAGTTCTTC.

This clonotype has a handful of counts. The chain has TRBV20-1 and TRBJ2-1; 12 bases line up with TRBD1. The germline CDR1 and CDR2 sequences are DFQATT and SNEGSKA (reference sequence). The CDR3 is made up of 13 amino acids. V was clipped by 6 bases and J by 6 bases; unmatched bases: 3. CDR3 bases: TGCAGTGCCCCGGGACAGGGGGCCAATGAGCAGTTCTTC. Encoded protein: CSAPGQGANEQFF.

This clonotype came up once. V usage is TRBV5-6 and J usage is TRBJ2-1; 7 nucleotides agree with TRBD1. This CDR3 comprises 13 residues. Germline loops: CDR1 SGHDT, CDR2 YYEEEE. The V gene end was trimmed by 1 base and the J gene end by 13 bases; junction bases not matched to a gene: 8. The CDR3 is CASSLPGGETQFF. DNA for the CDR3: TGTGCCAGCAGCTTGCCAGGGGGAGAGACCCAGTTCTTC.

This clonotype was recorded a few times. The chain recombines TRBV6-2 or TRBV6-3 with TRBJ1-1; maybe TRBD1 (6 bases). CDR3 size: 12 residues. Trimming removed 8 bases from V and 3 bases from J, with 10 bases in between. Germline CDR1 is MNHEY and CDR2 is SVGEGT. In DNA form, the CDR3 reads TGTGCCAGCGTGACAGGTGACACTGAAGCTTTCTTT. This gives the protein CASVTGDTEAFF.

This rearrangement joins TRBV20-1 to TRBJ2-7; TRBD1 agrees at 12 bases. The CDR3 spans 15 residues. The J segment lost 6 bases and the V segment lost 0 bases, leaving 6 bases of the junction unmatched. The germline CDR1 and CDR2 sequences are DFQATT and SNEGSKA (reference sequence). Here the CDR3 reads CSARETGTGGTEQYF. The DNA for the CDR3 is TGCAGTGCTAGAGAAACCGGGACAGGGGGCACCGAGCAGTACTTC.

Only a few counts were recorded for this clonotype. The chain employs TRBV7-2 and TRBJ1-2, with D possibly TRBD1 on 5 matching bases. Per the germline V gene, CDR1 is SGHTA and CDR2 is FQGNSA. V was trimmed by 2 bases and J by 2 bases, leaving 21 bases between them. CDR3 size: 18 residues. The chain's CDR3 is CASSLTEGSTARNYGYTF. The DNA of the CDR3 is TGTGCCAGCAGCTTAACCGAGGGGTCGACAGCTCGAAACTATGGCTACACCTTC.

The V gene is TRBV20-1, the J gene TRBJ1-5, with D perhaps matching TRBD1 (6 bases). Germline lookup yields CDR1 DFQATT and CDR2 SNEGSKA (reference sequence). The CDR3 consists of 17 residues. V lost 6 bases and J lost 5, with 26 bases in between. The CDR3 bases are TGCAGTGCCGGGCAGGACTCCGGGACAACCGAGGATCAGCCCCAGCATTTT. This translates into CSAGQDSGTTEDQPQHF.

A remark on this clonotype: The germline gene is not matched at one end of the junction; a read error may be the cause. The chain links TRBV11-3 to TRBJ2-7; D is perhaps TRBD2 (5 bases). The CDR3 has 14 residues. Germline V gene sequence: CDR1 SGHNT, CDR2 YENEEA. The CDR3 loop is CAGSLVGSSYEQYF. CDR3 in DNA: TGTGCCGGCAGCTTAGTTGGGAGTTCCTACGAGCAGTACTTC.